This T cell receptor (beta chain) was observed in a study of T-cell reconstitution after alpha-beta-depleted transplantation in children. This clonotype appeared a few times. This CDR3 has 11 amino acids. CDR1 is DFQATT and CDR2 is SNEGSKA in the germline V gene (reference sequence). Preparation of the TCRbeta library was carried out with unique molecular identifiers. Each CDR3 protein is one row after TCRdb ran MiXCR on the PCR reads. The sample carries about 580,000 distinct CDR3 sequences, approximately 30% recorded once. V is TRBV20-1 and J is TRBJ2-3; D gene uncertain. The clonotype originates from a boy younger than two with Wiskott-Aldrich syndrome, due to receive a stem cell transplant. The input for sequencing was PBMCs, taken before TCRalphabeta/CD19-depleted stem cell transplant. In DNA form, the CDR3 reads TGCAGCGCACGATTCGCAGATACGCAGTATTTT. Translation: CSARFADTQYF.